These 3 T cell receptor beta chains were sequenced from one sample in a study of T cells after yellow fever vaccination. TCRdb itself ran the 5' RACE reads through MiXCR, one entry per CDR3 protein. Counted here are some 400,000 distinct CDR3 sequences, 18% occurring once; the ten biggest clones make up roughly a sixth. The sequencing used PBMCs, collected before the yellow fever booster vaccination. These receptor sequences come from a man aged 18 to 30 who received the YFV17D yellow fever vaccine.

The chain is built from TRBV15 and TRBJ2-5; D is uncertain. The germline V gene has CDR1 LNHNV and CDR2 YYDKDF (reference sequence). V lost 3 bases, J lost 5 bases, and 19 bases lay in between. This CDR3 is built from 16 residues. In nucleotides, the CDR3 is TGTGCCACCAGCAGCGTTGATCGGCCTTTAAGCGAGACCCAGTACTTC. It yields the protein CATSSVDRPLSETQYF.

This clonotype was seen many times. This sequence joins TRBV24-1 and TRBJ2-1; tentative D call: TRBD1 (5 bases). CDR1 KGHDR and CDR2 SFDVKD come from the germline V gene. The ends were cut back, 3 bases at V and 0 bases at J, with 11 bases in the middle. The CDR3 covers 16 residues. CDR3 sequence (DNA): TGTGCCACCAGTGATATTCAAGGGGCCTCCTACAATGAGCAGTTCTTC. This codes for CATSDIQGASYNEQFF.

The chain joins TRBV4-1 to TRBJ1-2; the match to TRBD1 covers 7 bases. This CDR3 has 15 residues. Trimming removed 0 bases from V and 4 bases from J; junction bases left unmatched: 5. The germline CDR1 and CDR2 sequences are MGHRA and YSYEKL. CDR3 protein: CASSQDPGGAYGYTF. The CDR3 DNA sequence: TGCGCCAGCAGCCAAGATCCAGGGGGAGCCTATGGCTACACCTTC.